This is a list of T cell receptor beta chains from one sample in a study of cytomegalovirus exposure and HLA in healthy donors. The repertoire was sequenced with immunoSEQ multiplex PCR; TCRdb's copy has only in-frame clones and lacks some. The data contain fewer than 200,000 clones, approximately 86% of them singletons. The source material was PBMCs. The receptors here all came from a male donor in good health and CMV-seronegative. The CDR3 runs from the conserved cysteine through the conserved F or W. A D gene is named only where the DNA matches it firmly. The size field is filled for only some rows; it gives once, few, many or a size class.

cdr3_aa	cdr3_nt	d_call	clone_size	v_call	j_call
CASSERARVSGSDTQYF	TGTGCCAGTAGTGAAAGGGCGAGGGTAAGCGGTTCAGATACGCAGTATTTT	.	.	TRBV19	TRBJ2-3
CAWSRQAGANVLTF	TGTGCCTGGAGTCGACAGGCTGGGGCCAACGTCCTGACTTTC	.	.	TRBV30	TRBJ2-6
CSVEDGAHNEQFF	TGCAGCGTTGAAGATGGAGCTCACAATGAGCAGTTCTTC	.	.	TRBV29-1	TRBJ2-1
CASSQEPAGGSTVEQYF	TGCGCCAGCAGCCAAGAACCCGCGGGAGGGAGTACTGTGGAGCAGTACTTC	TRBD2	.	TRBV4-3	TRBJ2-7
CASSLIQGNSPLHF	TGTGCCAGCAGCCTCATACAGGGGAATTCACCCCTCCACTTT	TRBD1	once	TRBV14	TRBJ1-6
CASSSRDRGTGELFF	TGCGCCAGCAGCTCCCGGGACAGGGGGACCGGGGAGCTGTTTTTT	TRBD1	.	TRBV5-1	TRBJ2-2
CASREQGAAGNTIYF	TGTGCCAGCAGGGAACAGGGGGCCGCTGGAAACACCATATATTTT	TRBD1	.	TRBV2	TRBJ1-3
CASRGFSYEQYF	TGTGCCAGTCGGGGGTTCTCCTACGAGCAGTACTTC	.	once	TRBV6-1	TRBJ2-7
CASTPWRNTEAFF	TGTGCCAGCACCCCCTGGAGGAACACTGAAGCTTTCTTT	.	.	TRBV28	TRBJ1-1
CASSFKGLVLAGELFF	TGTGCCAGCAGTTTCAAAGGACTAGTTCTTGCCGGGGAGCTGTTTTTT	TRBD2	.	TRBV28	TRBJ2-2
CASSHLDRGLIYGYTF	TGTGCCAGCAGCCACTTGGACAGGGGGCTTATCTATGGCTACACCTTC	TRBD1	.	TRBV7-6	TRBJ1-2
CASGRGTGDYNEQFF	TGTGCCAGCGGGAGGGGGACAGGGGACTACAATGAGCAGTTCTTC	TRBD1	.	TRBV2	TRBJ2-1
CASSPPSGTYEQYF	TGTGCCAGCTCACCACCTTCAGGAACCTACGAGCAGTACTTC	.	.	TRBV18	TRBJ2-7
CASSFRGGGYTF	TGTGCCAGTAGTTTTCGGGGAGGGGGCTACACCTTC	.	.	TRBV19	TRBJ1-2
CASRVLAKNIQYF	TGTGCCAGCAGGGTACTAGCCAAAAACATTCAGTACTTC	.	few	TRBV6-6	TRBJ2-4
CSTGENGYTF	TGCAGCACCGGGGAAAATGGCTACACCTTC	.	.	TRBV29-1	TRBJ1-2
CAITREGGNSPLHF	TGTGCCATCACCCGGGAGGGCGGGAATTCACCCCTCCACTTT	.	.	TRBV10-3	TRBJ1-6
CASSESIQGSGANVLTF	TGTGCCAGCAGTGAGTCGATACAGGGTTCAGGGGCCAACGTCCTGACTTTC	.	.	TRBV6-4	TRBJ2-6
CASSYSRAPGGAFF	TGTGCCAGCAGTTACTCGAGAGCACCTGGAGGAGCTTTCTTT	.	once	TRBV6-5	TRBJ1-1
CASSFLASTDTQYF	TGCGCCAGCAGCTTTTTAGCTAGCACAGATACGCAGTATTTT	.	.	TRBV5-1	TRBJ2-3
CASKSSPGSTGELFF	TGTGCCAGTAAGTCCTCTCCAGGGTCAACCGGGGAGCTGTTTTTT	.	.	TRBV19	TRBJ2-2
CASSSIFIGTGLSGANVLTF	TGTGCCAGCAGTTCGATTTTTATAGGGACAGGCCTCTCTGGGGCCAACGTCCTGACTTTC	TRBD1	few	TRBV27	TRBJ2-6
CSTREGQGGSYNEQFF	TGCAGCACACGAGAGGGTCAGGGGGGCTCCTACAATGAGCAGTTCTTC	.	.	TRBV29-1	TRBJ2-1
CASSRIWGEAKHQPQHF	TGCGCCAGCAGCCGCATCTGGGGGGAGGCCAAACATCAGCCCCAGCATTTT	.	.	TRBV4-1	TRBJ1-5
CASSNTGQGTNEQFF	TGTGCCAGCAGCAATACGGGACAGGGAACCAATGAGCAGTTCTTC	TRBD1	.	TRBV7-7	TRBJ2-1
CASSMRPYEQYF	TGTGCCAGTAGTATGCGGCCCTACGAGCAGTACTTC	.	few	TRBV19	TRBJ2-7
CASSSPGQKFVYEQYF	TGTGCCAGCAGTTCCCCCGGACAGAAATTCGTCTACGAGCAGTACTTC	.	.	TRBV27	TRBJ2-7
CASSPGGTGFNEQYF	TGTGCCAGCTCACCGGGCGGGACAGGGTTCAACGAGCAGTACTTC	TRBD1	few	TRBV18	TRBJ2-7
CASSYSGRPEAFF	TGTGCCAGCAGTTACTCCGGGAGACCCGAAGCTTTCTTT	.	once	TRBV6-5	TRBJ1-1
CASSSPSNSYNEQFF	TGTGCCAGTAGTTCCCCGTCTAATTCCTACAATGAGCAGTTCTTC	.	.	TRBV19	TRBJ2-1
CASRSEVLAGGLLAKNIQYF	TGTGCCAGTAGATCAGAGGTACTAGCGGGGGGACTCCTAGCCAAAAACATTCAGTACTTC	TRBD2	.	TRBV19	TRBJ2-4
CASSASTGGRNGYTF	TGTGCCAGCAGTGCCTCGACAGGGGGCAGGAATGGCTACACCTTC	TRBD1	.	TRBV2	TRBJ1-2
CASSFPGQGPAGELFF	TGTGCCAGCAGTTTCCCTGGACAGGGGCCAGCCGGGGAGCTGTTTTTT	TRBD1	.	TRBV28	TRBJ2-2
CASPPTGLYGYTF	TGTGCCAGCCCTCCGACAGGGCTCTATGGCTACACCTTC	TRBD1	.	TRBV2	TRBJ1-2
CASSLDRVNSPLHF	TGTGCCAGCAGCTTAGACAGGGTTAATTCACCCCTCCACTTT	.	.	TRBV11-2	TRBJ1-6
CASSPRDTWDYEQYF	TGTGCCAGCAGCCCCAGGGACACCTGGGACTACGAGCAGTACTTC	.	few	TRBV7-9	TRBJ2-7
CASSLSGVGTDTQYF	TGTGCCAGCAGTTTATCCGGGGTGGGCACAGATACGCAGTATTTT	.	.	TRBV28	TRBJ2-3
CASRPTTVNSPLHF	TGTGCCAGCAGGCCAACGACAGTTAATTCACCCCTCCACTTT	.	.	TRBV2	TRBJ1-6
CASSPGLAGSAGGAQYF	TGTGCCAGCAGTCCCGGACTAGCGGGAAGCGCGGGGGGGGCGCAGTATTTT	TRBD2	few	TRBV28	TRBJ2-3
CASSVGSGSRLSGNTIYF	TGTGCCAGCAGCGTAGGGAGTGGGTCTCGCTTATCTGGAAACACCATATATTTT	.	.	TRBV9	TRBJ1-3
CASSPEVAGAGEQFF	TGTGCCAGCTCACCAGAGGTAGCGGGAGCAGGTGAGCAGTTCTTC	TRBD2	.	TRBV18	TRBJ2-1
CASRPDRGNTEAFF	TGTGCCAGTAGGCCGGACAGGGGGAACACTGAAGCTTTCTTT	TRBD1	.	TRBV19	TRBJ1-1
CASSVRGGYEQYF	TGTGCCAGCAGCGTGAGGGGAGGATACGAGCAGTACTTC	.	.	TRBV9	TRBJ2-7
CASSIDQGSAKNIQYF	TGTGCCAGTAGTATAGATCAGGGTAGCGCCAAAAACATTCAGTACTTC	.	.	TRBV19	TRBJ2-4
CATSRDMTSPLVEQYF	TGTGCCACCAGCAGAGATATGACAAGTCCCCTTGTCGAGCAGTACTTC	.	.	TRBV15	TRBJ2-7
CASSQARGYGYTF	TGCGCCAGCAGCCAAGCTCGGGGCTATGGCTACACCTTC	.	once	TRBV4-3	TRBJ1-2
CASSIWGLDTGELFF	TGTGCCAGTAGTATTTGGGGGCTGGATACCGGGGAGCTGTTTTTT	.	.	TRBV19	TRBJ2-2
CATSRGEGAGTEAFF	TGTGCCACCAGCAGAGGTGAGGGGGCTGGGACTGAAGCTTTCTTT	TRBD1	.	TRBV15	TRBJ1-1
CASSKTGTGGNEQYF	TGTGCCAGTAGTAAAACCGGGACAGGGGGCAACGAGCAGTACTTC	TRBD1	.	TRBV19	TRBJ2-7
CASWGGSTNEKLFF	TGTGCCAGCTGGGGGGGCTCAACTAATGAAAAACTGTTTTTT	.	.	TRBV6-5	TRBJ1-4
CASTRERETQYF	TGTGCCAGCACCCGAGAACGGGAGACCCAGTACTTC	.	.	TRBV6-1	TRBJ2-5
CASSSVRATPYGYTF	TGTGCCAGCAGTTCGGTCAGGGCAACCCCATATGGCTACACCTTC	.	.	TRBV27	TRBJ1-2
CASSPVESDTQYF	TGTGCCAGCTCACCGGTTGAGTCGGATACGCAGTATTTT	.	.	TRBV18	TRBJ2-3
CASSLVADYEQYF	TGTGCCAGCAGCTTAGTAGCAGACTACGAGCAGTACTTC	.	.	TRBV11-3	TRBJ2-7
CASSWQGSYEQYF	TGCGCCAGCAGCTGGCAGGGTTCCTACGAGCAGTACTTC	.	.	TRBV5-1	TRBJ2-7
CASSRQTNTEAFF	TGCGCCAGCAGTAGACAGACGAACACTGAAGCTTTCTTT	.	.	TRBV10-2	TRBJ1-1
CASSWGTVGGMGEFF	TGTGCCAGCAGCTGGGGGACAGTGGGAGGAATGGGGGAGTTCTTC	.	.	TRBV13	TRBJ2-1